This note documents a single TCR beta chain sequence. Its antigen remains unknown. These data originate in a study of blood T cells in healthy people across ages. Findings of the study overall: Strong correlation linked observed beta diversity and percent naive T cells.

The study drew donors from healthy Caucasian individuals in Russia aged roughly 6 to 90. Staff drew around 10 milliliters of peripheral blood from each donor. This CDR3 is 17 amino acids long. Using a J-beta primer mix together with a sample-barcoded 5' primer, a second PCR was run for roughly 6 to 12 cycles. Per sample, CDR3-containing paired-end reads numbered at least 2.5 million. TCRdb re-analysed the 5' RACE reads in MiXCR, keeping a single row per CDR3 protein. The table lists approximately 700,000 distinct CDR3 sequences, about 32% of them singletons. The chain is built from TRBV21-1 and TRBJ1-2; the table's D call, TRBD1, has no DNA check behind it. TRBV21-1 is flagged as a pseudogene. The sequencing sample was made of blood. The TCR originated in a woman older than 75 in good health. CDR3 protein: CASSTRGTGGIGYSYTF. CDR3 nucleotide sequence: TGTGCCAGCAGCACAAGGGGGACAGGGGGCATTGGCTATAGCTACACCTTC.